This entry lists 9 T cell receptor beta chains sequenced from one sample in a study of T-cell reconstitution after alpha-beta-depleted transplantation in children. Unique molecular identifiers were incorporated during preparation of the TCRbeta library. TCRdb reprocessed the PCR reads via MiXCR and lists one record per CDR3 protein. The sample consists of some 590,000 distinct CDR3 sequences, roughly a tenth of them appearing once. This specimen was PBMCs from the stem cell graft donor, taken from the stem cell graft. All receptors derive from a human donor who donated a stem cell graft to a child with acute myeloid leukemia.

This clonotype was counted ten times or more. V is TRBV3-1 and J is TRBJ2-3; 7 bases align to TRBD2. Germline CDR1 is LGHDT and CDR2 is YNNKEL (reference sequence). Germline trimming cut 0 bases from V and 1 base from J; bases unmatched to any gene: 7. CDR3 length: 17 amino acids. The CDR3 reads CASSQDWASGRTDTQYF. The CDR3 nucleotides are TGTGCCAGCAGCCAAGATTGGGCTAGCGGACGCACAGATACGCAGTATTTT.

The chain employs TRBV4-2 and TRBJ2-1, with 9 nucleotides matching TRBD2. Germline V gene data show CDR1 as LGHNA and CDR2 as YNFKEQ. The CDR3 has 16 residues. The J segment lost 5 bases and the V segment lost 4 bases, leaving 9 bases of the junction unmatched. The CDR3 sequence: CASSLDLAGDHNEQFF. As DNA, the CDR3 is TGTGCCAGCAGCCTCGACTTAGCGGGAGACCACAATGAGCAGTTCTTC.

This clonotype showed up just a few times. V gene TRBV28 combines with J gene TRBJ1-2; 11 positions match TRBD1. After removal of 5 bases from V and 1 base from J, the junction contained 9 bases not matched to a gene. Germline V lookup: CDR1 MDHEN, CDR2 SYDVKM. The CDR3 has 17 amino acids. The DNA for the CDR3 is TGTGCCAGCAGTCAAGGGGACAGGGGGGGAATTAACTATGGCTACACCTTC. It translates to CASSQGDRGGINYGYTF.

This clonotype was counted many times. The chain couples TRBV27 to TRBJ2-7; a weak D match, TRBD2 (6 bases). V lost 6 bases, J lost 4 bases, and 10 bases lay in between. The CDR3 spans 12 residues. Germline CDR1 is MNHEY and CDR2 is SMNVEV (reference sequence). The CDR3 region is CASSMGGYEQYF. As DNA, the CDR3 is TGTGCCAGCAGCATGGGGGGATACGAGCAGTACTTC.

This clonotype was found many times. The rearrangement links TRBV5-1 to TRBJ2-3; 9 nucleotides agree with TRBD2. Germline CDR1 SGHRS, CDR2 YFSETQ. V dropped 1 base and J dropped 4; count of bases not matched to a gene: 7. The CDR3 is 16 amino acids. CDR3 DNA sequence: TGCGCCAGCAGCTTGCTTATAGCGGGAGTTTCAGATACGCAGTATTTT. Translated: CASSLLIAGVSDTQYF.

The chain uses TRBV20-1 and TRBJ2-1; 8 bases are a match to TRBD1. This CDR3 comprises 15 residues. V lost 0 bases, J lost 9 bases, and 10 bases stayed unmatched. Looked up from germline, CDR1 is DFQATT and CDR2 is SNEGSKA (reference sequence). CDR3 DNA sequence: TGCAGTGCTAGAGATCTAGCAGGGGGCCTGAGTGAGCAGTTCTTC. Protein product: CSARDLAGGLSEQFF.

Many counts were recorded for this clonotype. This chain joins TRBV15 and TRBJ2-7; no clear D. The CDR3 length is 14 residues. The V gene's germline CDR1 is LNHNV and CDR2 YYDKDF (reference sequence). V was shortened by 3 bases and J by 1 base, with 10 bases between the two germline ends. CDR3 amino acids: CATSSLLWSYEQYF. The CDR3 DNA reads TGTGCCACCAGCAGCTTACTATGGTCCTACGAGCAGTACTTC.

This clonotype has just a few counts. The chain carries TRBV7-2 and TRBJ1-4, with D hard to call. Deletions cut 5 bases from V and 8 bases from J, with 18 bases between. The CDR3 spans 15 residues. Germline V gene data show CDR1 as SGHTA and CDR2 as FQGNSA. Here the CDR3 reads CASSPRAGRSEKLFF. As DNA, the CDR3 is TGTGCCAGCAGCCCCCGCGCCGGCCGTAGCGAAAAACTGTTTTTT. Filled out from reference TRBV7-2 and TRBJ1-4, the complete variable domain reads GAGVSQSPSNKVTEKGKDVELRCDPISGHTALYWYRQSLGQGLEFLIYFQGNSAPDKSGLPSDRFSAERTGGSVSTLTIQRTQQEDSAVYLCASSPRAGRSEKLFFGSGTQLSVL.

This clonotype showed up just a few times. The CDR3 is CSARAPGTGDYSNQPQHF. Written as DNA, the CDR3 is TGCAGTGCTAGAGCTCCCGGGACAGGGGATTATAGCAATCAGCCCCAGCATTTT. The V gene is TRBV20-1, the J gene TRBJ1-5; 10 bases are shared with TRBD1. The CDR3 has 18 residues. The germline V gene has CDR1 DFQATT and CDR2 SNEGSKA (reference sequence). V was pared by 1 base and J by 0 bases, with 9 bases of the junction left unmatched.